A single T cell receptor beta chain is shown here with its context. These data come from a study of blood T cell repertoires in COVID-19. Study at large: Acute-phase and convalescent COVID-19 samples originated in the United States, Italy and Spain. Nucleic acid was either cDNA or gDNA, and it came from T cells, B-cell-depleted T cells, or PBMCs.

CDR1 KGHSH and CDR2 LQKENI come from the germline V gene. Between the trimmed V and J ends, which lost 2 bases and 7 bases, there was a span of 17 bases. The CDR3 consists of 15 residues. In the original workflow: Nucleated cell number was recorded as an estimate derived from reference gene primer amplification. Assay: immunoSEQ multiplex PCR; the TCRdb copy retains only in-frame clones and omits some. Clonal size and the V and J genes are those of that table, whereas D and trimming came from the DNA. The sample holds 150,000 to 160,000 clones, 65% to 90% seen once. This TCR was sampled from a woman aged 60-75 years with COVID-19, enrolled during active disease. V usage is TRBV18 and J usage is TRBJ1-2; D uncertain. The sample taken for sequencing was peripheral blood. The CDR3 region has the DNA TGTGCCAGCTCACCAATGCAGGAGGAGCTACGTGGCTACACCTTC. Residues: CASSPMQEELRGYTF.